This T cell receptor (beta chain) was sequenced in a study of CD8 T cells in ankylosing spondylitis. General study findings and limits: Reportedly, disease-linked clones are significantly enriched in ankylosing spondylitis patients' matched synovial fluid. Clones linked to disease, bearing a CD8+ phenotype, were relatively rare in peripheral blood. What appeared characteristic of ankylosing spondylitis blood was a TCR beta motif of eight highly homologous variants. Several of the motif variants were reported before in synovial fluid and blood from reactive arthritis.

Making the TCR beta libraries involved quantitative 5'-RACE with molecular barcodes. TCRdb called the 5' RACE reads again in MiXCR, with one record for every CDR3 protein. This sample has about 540,000 distinct CDR3 sequences; 9.5% to 15% occur once, and the top ten carry nearly 7%. This CDR3 contains 12 residues. The germline V gene has CDR1 SEHNR and CDR2 FQNEAQ (reference sequence). The V end lost 2 bases, the J end lost 8 bases, and 10 bases lay between the germline ends. This clonotype was counted at least ten times. Its antigen is still unknown. This clonotype was obtained from a male donor with ankylosing spondylitis. Source material: blood, either unsorted or a sorted T cell fraction (not recorded which). The V call is TRBV7-9, the J call TRBJ2-7; a possible D gene is TRBD1 (5 bases). The CDR3 spells CASSLNQGQQYV. CDR3 coding DNA: TGTGCCAGCAGCTTAAATCAGGGTCAGCAGTACGTC.